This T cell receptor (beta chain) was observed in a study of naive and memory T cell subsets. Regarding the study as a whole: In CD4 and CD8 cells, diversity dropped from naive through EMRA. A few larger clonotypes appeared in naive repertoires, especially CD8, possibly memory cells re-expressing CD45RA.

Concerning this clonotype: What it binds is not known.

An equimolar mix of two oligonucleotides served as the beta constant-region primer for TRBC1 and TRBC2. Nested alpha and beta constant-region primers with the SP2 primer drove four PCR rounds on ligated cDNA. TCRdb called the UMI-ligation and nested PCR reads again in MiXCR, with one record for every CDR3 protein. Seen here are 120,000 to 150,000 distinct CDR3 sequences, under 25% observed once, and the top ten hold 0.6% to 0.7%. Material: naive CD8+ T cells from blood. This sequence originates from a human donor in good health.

CDR3 nucleotides: TGTGCCAGCAGCACCCTGGGGACGAATGAAAAACTGTTTTTT. Translation gives CASSTLGTNEKLFF. The chain uses TRBV7-2 and TRBJ1-4; D possibly corresponds to TRBD1 (5 bases). Trimming stripped 5 bases from V and 5 bases from J, with 12 bases between. This CDR3 has 14 residues. Per germline, CDR1 SGHTA and CDR2 FQGNSA.